The 20 T cell receptor beta chains below were found in one sample sequenced in a study of blood T cell repertoires in COVID-19. Measured with immunoSEQ multiplex PCR; TCRdb has only the in-frame clones, and not every one. The sample has about 220,000 clones, approximately 80% seen once. Sequenced material: PBMCs or T cells enriched from blood (not recorded which). The receptors here all came from a woman aged 55-70 years who had recovered from COVID-19.

The CDR3 bases are TGTGCCAGCAGTTACTCAGTCCCAGGGGGCTATGGCTACACCTTC. Encoded protein: CASSYSVPGGYGYTF. The rearrangement uses TRBV6-2 or TRBV6-3 and TRBJ1-2; 7 bases line up with TRBD1. Germline CDR1 and CDR2: MNHEY and SVGEGT. V lost 0 bases and J lost 4; bases outside the gene matches: 5. The CDR3 runs to 15 residues.

This sequence joins TRBV7-2 and TRBJ2-7, with D possibly being TRBD1 (6 bases). Trimming cost V 1 base and J 5 bases, with 9 bases left between them. The germline CDR1 and CDR2 sequences are SGHTA and FQGNSA. This CDR3 has 13 residues. CDR3 DNA sequence: TGTGCCAGCAGCTTAGTGGGGGCCCACGAGCAGTACTTC. Protein: CASSLVGAHEQYF.

The chain employs TRBV18 and TRBJ2-3; no reliable D call. CDR3 length: 14 amino acids. The ends were cut back, 1 base at V and 5 bases at J, with 10 bases in the middle. The germline gives CDR1 KGHSH, CDR2 LQKENI. CDR3 region: CASSPRAQQDTQYF. CDR3 sequence (DNA): TGTGCCAGCTCACCACGGGCGCAGCAAGATACGCAGTATTTT.

This rearrangement joins TRBV5-1 to TRBJ2-3; 13 bases align to TRBD2. The CDR3 extends over 16 amino acids. The junction had 5 bases not matched to a gene; V was cut back by 3 bases and J by 4 bases. Germline CDR1 and CDR2: SGHRS and YFSETQ. The CDR3 DNA follows: TGCGCCAGCAGCTCCGGACTAGCGGGAGAGGCAGATACGCAGTATTTT. It is translated as CASSSGLAGEADTQYF.

The genes are TRBV20-1 and TRBJ2-1, with 10 bases lining up with TRBD2. This CDR3 contains 14 residues. Germline V gives CDR1 DFQATT, CDR2 SNEGSKA (reference sequence). V shed 3 bases and J 7 bases; nucleotides not matched to a gene: 6. CDR3 residues: CSASLAGVGNEQFF. The CDR3 coding sequence is TGCAGTGCTAGTCTAGCGGGAGTGGGTAATGAGCAGTTCTTC.

This chain uses TRBV19 with TRBJ1-3; D is uncertain. The CDR3 totals 15 residues. Germline-derived CDR1 and CDR2 are LNHDA and SQIVND (reference sequence). Trimming removed 3 bases from V and 0 bases from J, with 9 bases in between. The CDR3 region has the DNA TGTGCCAGTAGTATGCGACGGGACTCTGGAAACACCATATATTTT. As protein: CASSMRRDSGNTIYF.

This chain links TRBV15 with TRBJ1-3; 7 bases match TRBD1. In germline, CDR1 is LNHNV, CDR2 YYDKDF (reference sequence). With 0 bases clipped from V and 0 bases from J, the junction kept 5 bases outside the gene matches. This CDR3 is built from 17 residues. This CDR3 reads CATSRDLGQSSGNTIYF. DNA of the CDR3: TGTGCCACCAGCAGAGATCTGGGACAGAGCTCTGGAAACACCATATATTTT.

This chain connects TRBV19 to TRBJ2-7, with D possibly TRBD1 on 5 matching bases. CDR3 length: 13 amino acids. CDR1 and CDR2 from the germline V gene are LNHDA and SQIVND (reference sequence). V shed 8 bases and J shed 5 bases, with 16 bases lying between them. The CDR3 loop reads CASRPSTANEQYF. CDR3 DNA sequence: TGTGCCAGTCGCCCCTCGACAGCCAACGAGCAGTACTTC.

Only a few counts were recorded for this clone. V usage is TRBV7-2 and J usage is TRBJ1-2; no clear D gene. Trimming stripped 1 base from V and 2 bases from J, with 14 bases between. The CDR3 totals 16 residues. Germline CDR1 and CDR2: SGHTA and FQGNSA. The CDR3 DNA sequence: TGTGCCAGCAGCTTAGTGGCTGGCATATGGAACTATGGCTACACCTTC. Its translation: CASSLVAGIWNYGYTF.

This clone was recorded only once. The chain employs TRBV18 and TRBJ1-3; no firm D call. Per germline, CDR1 KGHSH and CDR2 LQKENI. Trimming removed 6 bases from V and 0 bases from J, with 15 bases in between. This CDR3 comprises 16 residues. The CDR3 is CASSLGSPNSGNTIYF. CDR3 nucleotide sequence: TGTGCCAGCTCCCTGGGCAGTCCAAACTCTGGAAACACCATATATTTT.

The chain employs TRBV13 and TRBJ2-3, with a possible D match to TRBD1 (6 bases). CDR1 PRHDT and CDR2 FYEKMQ come from the germline V gene (reference sequence). The CDR3 has 17 residues. With 4 bases removed from V and 5 bases from J, the gap between germline ends came to 22 bases. CDR3 sequence: CASSSRTEGAGLDTQYF. Written as DNA, the CDR3 is TGTGCCAGCAGCTCCCGGACAGAAGGTGCGGGCTTAGATACGCAGTATTTT.

The CDR3 region is CASSNREDQPQHF. CDR3 in DNA: TGTGCCAGCAGTAACAGGGAAGATCAGCCCCAGCATTTT. J is TRBJ1-5 and V is TRBV6-5; tentatively, D is TRBD1 (6 bases). The CDR3 totals 13 residues. Per germline, CDR1 MNHEY and CDR2 SVGAGI. The V and J ends lost 5 bases and 5 bases respectively, with 10 bases between them.

The chain has TRBV30 and TRBJ1-2; possible D gene TRBD1, 6 bases. Trimming left V 3 bases short and J 4 bases short, with 9 bases between. The CDR3 consists of 12 residues. Germline assignment: CDR1 GTSNPN and CDR2 SVGIG (reference sequence). CDR3 DNA: TGTGCCTGGAGGGACAGAATCTATGGCTACACCTTC. Translation gives CAWRDRIYGYTF.

J is TRBJ1-6 and V is TRBV7-9; 7 bases map to TRBD1. This CDR3 comprises 15 residues. Germline-derived CDR1 and CDR2 are SEHNR and FQNEAQ (reference sequence). The ends lost 5 bases at V and 9 bases at J; junction bases unmatched: 10. In DNA form, the CDR3 reads TGTGCCAGCAGCCCCAGACAGGGTTTCAGTTCACCCCTCCACTTT. Amino acids: CASSPRQGFSSPLHF.

The chain couples TRBV5-1 to TRBJ2-1, with TRBD2 identical over 11 bases. The CDR3 is 15 residues long. V lost 7 bases to trimming and J lost 2 bases; unmatched junction nucleotides: 5. Germline CDR1 is SGHRS and CDR2 is YFSETQ. The CDR3 spells CASFSGGATYNEQFF. CDR3 DNA: TGCGCCAGCTTTAGCGGGGGGGCCACCTACAATGAGCAGTTCTTC.

The table lists this clone with a count of one. The chain combines TRBV5-1 with TRBJ2-7, with D hard to call. The CDR3 covers 17 residues. V shed 0 bases and J shed 1 base, with 17 bases lying between them. CDR1 and CDR2 (germline): SGHRS, YFSETQ. Here the CDR3 DNA reads TGCGCCAGCAGCTTGGCGTACGAACAGACCCATTCCTACGAGCAGTACTTC. This gives the protein CASSLAYEQTHSYEQYF. Based on the CDR3 plus reference TRBV5-1 and TRBJ2-7, the full variable domain is KAGVTQTPRYLIKTRGQQVTLSCSPISGHRSVSWYQQTPGQGLQFLFEYFSETQRNKGNFPGRFSGRQFSNSRSEMNVSTLELGDSALYLCASSLAYEQTHSYEQYFGPGTRLTVT.

This clone has only one observation. The chain couples TRBV7-8 to TRBJ1-6; TRBD1 agrees at 9 bases. This CDR3 contains 14 residues. Germline V gene sequence: CDR1 SGHVS, CDR2 FQNEAQ. The ends lost 6 bases at V and 10 bases at J; junction bases unmatched: 7. The CDR3 nucleotides read TGTGCCAGCAGTTATCGACAGGGGGGGTCACCCCTCCACTTT. Its translation is CASSYRQGGSPLHF. Full variable domain (missing parts from reference TRBV7-8 and TRBJ1-6): GAGVSQSPRYKVAKRGQDVALRCDPISGHVSLFWYQQALGQGPEFLTYFQNEAQLDKSGLPSDRFFAERPEGSVSTLKIQRTQQEDSAVYLCASSYRQGGSPLHFGNGTRLTVT.

CDR3 sequence reads: CASSLVGGFQETQYF. The CDR3 nucleotides are TGTGCCAGCAGCTTAGTCGGCGGTTTCCAAGAGACCCAGTACTTC. This chain joins TRBV7-6 and TRBJ2-5; D remains unclear. CDR3 length: 15 residues. In germline, CDR1 is SGHVS, CDR2 FNYEAQ. The V end was cut by 1 base, the J end by 1 base, with 10 bases between.

This clone was observed a few times. The V gene is TRBV9, the J gene TRBJ1-3; tentatively, D is TRBD1 (5 bases). Germline assignment: CDR1 SGDLS and CDR2 YYNGEE. This CDR3 has 14 amino acids. V lost 4 bases and J lost 0, with 8 bases in between. CDR3 sequence reads: CASSRTPSGNTIYF. Written as DNA, the CDR3 is TGTGCCAGCAGCCGGACACCCTCTGGAAACACCATATATTTT.

The sample holds a few counts of this clone. The chain uses TRBV23-1 and TRBJ2-1, with 15 bases aligning to TRBD2. TRBV23-1 falls under the ORF class, with uncertain function. The CDR3 contains 18 residues. V trimming: 0 bases; J trimming: 7 bases; junction bases outside the gene matches: 7. The CDR3 sequence: CASSQSRTGTSGGNEQFF. In nucleotides, the CDR3 is TGCGCCAGCAGTCAATCAAGGACGGGGACTAGCGGGGGGAATGAGCAGTTCTTC.